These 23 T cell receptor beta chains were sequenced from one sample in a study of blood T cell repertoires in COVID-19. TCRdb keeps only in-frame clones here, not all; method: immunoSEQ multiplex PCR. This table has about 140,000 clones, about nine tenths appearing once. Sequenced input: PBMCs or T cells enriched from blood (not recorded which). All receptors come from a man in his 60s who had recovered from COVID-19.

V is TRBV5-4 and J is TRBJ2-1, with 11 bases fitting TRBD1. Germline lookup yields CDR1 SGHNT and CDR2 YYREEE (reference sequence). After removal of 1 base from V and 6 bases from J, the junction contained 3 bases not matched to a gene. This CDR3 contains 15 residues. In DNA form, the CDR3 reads TGTGCCAGCAGCTTGCCCGGGACAGGGGGCAATGAGCAGTTCTTC. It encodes CASSLPGTGGNEQFF.

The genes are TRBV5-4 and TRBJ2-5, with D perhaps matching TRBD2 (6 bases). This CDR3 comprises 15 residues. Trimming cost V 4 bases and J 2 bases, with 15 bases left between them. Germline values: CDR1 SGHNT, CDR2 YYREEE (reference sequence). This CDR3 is CASSPEVGRQETQYF. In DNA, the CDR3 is TGTGCCAGCAGCCCGGAAGTGGGGAGGCAAGAGACCCAGTACTTC.

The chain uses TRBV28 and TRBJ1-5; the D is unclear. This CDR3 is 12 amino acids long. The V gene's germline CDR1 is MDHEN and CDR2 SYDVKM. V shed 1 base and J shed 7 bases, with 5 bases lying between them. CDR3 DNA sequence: TGTGCCAGCAGTTTATACAAACAGCCCCAGCATTTT. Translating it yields CASSLYKQPQHF.

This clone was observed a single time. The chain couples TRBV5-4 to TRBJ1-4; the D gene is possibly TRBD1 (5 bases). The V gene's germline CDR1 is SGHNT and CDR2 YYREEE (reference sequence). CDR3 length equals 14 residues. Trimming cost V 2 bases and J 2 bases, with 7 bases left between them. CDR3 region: CASSFQGTNEKLFF. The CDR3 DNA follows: TGTGCCAGCAGCTTTCAGGGTACTAATGAAAAACTGTTTTTT.

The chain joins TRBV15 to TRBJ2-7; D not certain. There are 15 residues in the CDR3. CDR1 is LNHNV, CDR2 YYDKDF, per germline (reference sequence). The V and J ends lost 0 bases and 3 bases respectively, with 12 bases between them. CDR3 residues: CATSRENARGYEQYF. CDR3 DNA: TGTGCCACCAGCAGAGAAAATGCTAGAGGCTACGAGCAGTACTTC.

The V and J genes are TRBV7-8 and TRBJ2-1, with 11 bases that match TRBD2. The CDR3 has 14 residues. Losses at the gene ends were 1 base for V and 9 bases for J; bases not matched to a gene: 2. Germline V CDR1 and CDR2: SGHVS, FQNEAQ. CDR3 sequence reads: CASSLGLAGFEQFF. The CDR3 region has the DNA TGTGCCAGCAGCTTAGGACTAGCGGGATTTGAGCAGTTCTTC.

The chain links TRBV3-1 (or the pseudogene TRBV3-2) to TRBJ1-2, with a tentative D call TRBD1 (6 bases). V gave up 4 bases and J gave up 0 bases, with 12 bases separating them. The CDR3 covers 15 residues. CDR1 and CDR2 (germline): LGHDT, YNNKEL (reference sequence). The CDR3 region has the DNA TGTGCCAGCAGCCGACTCAGGGGTTCTAACTATGGCTACACCTTC. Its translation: CASSRLRGSNYGYTF.

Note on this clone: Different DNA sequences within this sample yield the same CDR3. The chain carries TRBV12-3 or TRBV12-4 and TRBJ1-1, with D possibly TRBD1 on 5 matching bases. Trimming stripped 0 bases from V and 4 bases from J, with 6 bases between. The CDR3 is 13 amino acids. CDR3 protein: CASSLAGGTEAFF. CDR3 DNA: TGTGCCAGCAGTTTAGCGGGGGGCACTGAAGCTTTCTTT.

In nucleotides, the CDR3 is TGTGCCAGCAGCTTAAATGATCAGGCCGGTCAGCCCCAGCATTTT. Amino acids: CASSLNDQAGQPQHF. This chain joins TRBV11-2 and TRBJ1-5; D call uncertain. CDR1 is SGHAT, CDR2 FQNNGV, per germline. With 2 bases removed from V and 6 bases from J, the gap between germline ends came to 14 bases. There are 15 residues in the CDR3.

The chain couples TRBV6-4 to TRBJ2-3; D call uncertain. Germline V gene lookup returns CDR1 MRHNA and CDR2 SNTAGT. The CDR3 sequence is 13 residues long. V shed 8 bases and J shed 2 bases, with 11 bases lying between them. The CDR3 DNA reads TGTGCCAGCTCCGCCAGTCCCACAGATACGCAGTATTTT. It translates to CASSASPTDTQYF.

CDR3 residues: CASSQGTDSSYEQYF. CDR3 nucleotides: TGCGCCAGCAGCCAAGGGACGGACAGCTCCTACGAGCAGTACTTC. The V call is TRBV4-1, the J call TRBJ2-7; TRBD1 might be the D (6 bases). CDR1 and CDR2 (germline): MGHRA, YSYEKL. Between the trimmed V and J ends, which lost 1 base and 0 bases, there was a span of 10 bases. The CDR3 is 15 residues long.

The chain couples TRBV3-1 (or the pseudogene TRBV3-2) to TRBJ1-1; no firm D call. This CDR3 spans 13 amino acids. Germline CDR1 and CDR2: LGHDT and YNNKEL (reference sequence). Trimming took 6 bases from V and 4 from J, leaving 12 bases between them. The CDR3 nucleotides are TGTGCCAGCAGAACCTACGCGAGCACTGAAGCTTTCTTT. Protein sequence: CASRTYASTEAFF.

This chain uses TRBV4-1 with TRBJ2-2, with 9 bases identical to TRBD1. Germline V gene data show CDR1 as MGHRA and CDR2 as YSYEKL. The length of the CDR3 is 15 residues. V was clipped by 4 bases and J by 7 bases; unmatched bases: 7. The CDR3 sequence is CASSRDRVLGGELFF. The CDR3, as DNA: TGCGCCAGCAGCCGGGACAGGGTATTGGGCGGGGAGCTGTTTTTT.

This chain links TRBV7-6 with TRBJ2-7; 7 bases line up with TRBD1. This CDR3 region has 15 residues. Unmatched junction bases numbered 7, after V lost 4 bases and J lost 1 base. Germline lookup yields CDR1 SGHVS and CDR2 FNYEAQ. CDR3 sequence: CASSSLMGQSYEQYF. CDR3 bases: TGTGCCAGCAGCTCCCTTATGGGACAGTCCTACGAGCAGTACTTC.

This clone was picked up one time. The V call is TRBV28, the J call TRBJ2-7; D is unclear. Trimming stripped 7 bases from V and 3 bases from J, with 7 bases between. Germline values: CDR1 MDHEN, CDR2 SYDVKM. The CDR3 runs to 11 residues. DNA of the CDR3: TGTGCCAGCAAGTTAGACTACGAGCAGTACTTC. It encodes CASKLDYEQYF.

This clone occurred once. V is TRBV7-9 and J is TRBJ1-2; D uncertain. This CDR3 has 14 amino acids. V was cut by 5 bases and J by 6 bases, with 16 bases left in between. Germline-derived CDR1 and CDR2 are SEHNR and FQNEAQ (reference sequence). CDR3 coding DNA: TGTGCCAGCAGCCTTGAGACTGACTGGAATGGCTACACCTTC. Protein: CASSLETDWNGYTF.

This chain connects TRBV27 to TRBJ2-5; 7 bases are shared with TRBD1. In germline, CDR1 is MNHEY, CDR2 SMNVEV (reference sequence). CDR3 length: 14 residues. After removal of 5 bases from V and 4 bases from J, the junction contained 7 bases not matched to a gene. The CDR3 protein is CASSLGDSPETQYF. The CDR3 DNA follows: TGTGCCAGCAGTCTCGGGGACAGCCCAGAGACCCAGTACTTC.

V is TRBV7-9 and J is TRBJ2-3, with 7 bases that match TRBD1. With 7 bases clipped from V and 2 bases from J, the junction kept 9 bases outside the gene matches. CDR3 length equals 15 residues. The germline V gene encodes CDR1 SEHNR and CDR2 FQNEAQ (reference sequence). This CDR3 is CASNNRQGATDTQYF. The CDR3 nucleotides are TGTGCCAGCAACAATAGACAGGGAGCCACAGATACGCAGTATTTT. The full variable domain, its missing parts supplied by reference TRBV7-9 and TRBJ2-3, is DTGVSQNPRHKITKRGQNVTFRCDPISEHNRLYWYRQTLGQGPEFLTYFQNEAQLEKSRLLSDRFSAERPKGSFSTLEIQRTEQGDSAMYLCASNNRQGATDTQYFGPGTRLTVL.

DNA of the CDR3: TGTGCCAGCAGCGTAGCTGGGCACAATGAGCAGTTCTTC. This encodes CASSVAGHNEQFF. This chain uses TRBV9 with TRBJ2-1; D remains unclear. Trimming cost V 0 bases and J 5 bases, with 6 bases left between them. The CDR3 is made up of 13 amino acids. CDR1 and CDR2 (germline): SGDLS, YYNGEE.

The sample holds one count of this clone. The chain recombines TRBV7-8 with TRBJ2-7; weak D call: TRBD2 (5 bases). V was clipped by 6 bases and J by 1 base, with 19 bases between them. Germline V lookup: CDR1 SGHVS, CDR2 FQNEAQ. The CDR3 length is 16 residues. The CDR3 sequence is CASRGSSPLGSYEQYF. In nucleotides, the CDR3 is TGTGCCAGCAGGGGGAGTTCTCCTCTGGGGTCCTACGAGCAGTACTTC.

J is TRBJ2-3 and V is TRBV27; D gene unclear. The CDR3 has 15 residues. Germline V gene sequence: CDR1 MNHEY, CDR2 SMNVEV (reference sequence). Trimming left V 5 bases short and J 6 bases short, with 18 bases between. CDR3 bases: TGTGCCAGCAGTCCGCCTAACCCACCGAGGGATACGCAGTATTTT. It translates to CASSPPNPPRDTQYF.

This CDR3 is CASSPGTTYGYTF. The CDR3 DNA reads TGTGCCAGCAGTCCCGGGACAACCTATGGCTACACCTTC. The gene calls are TRBV11-2 and TRBJ1-2; D is perhaps TRBD1 (6 bases). Per germline, CDR1 SGHAT and CDR2 FQNNGV. This CDR3 contains 13 residues. V lost 6 bases, J lost 4 bases, and 12 bases lay in between.

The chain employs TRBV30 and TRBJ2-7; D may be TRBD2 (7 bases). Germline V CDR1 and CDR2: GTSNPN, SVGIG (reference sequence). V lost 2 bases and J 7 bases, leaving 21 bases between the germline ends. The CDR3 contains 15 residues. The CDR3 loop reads CAWSRREVPRGEQYF. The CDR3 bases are TGTGCCTGGAGTCGTCGGGAGGTCCCCAGGGGAGAGCAGTACTTC.